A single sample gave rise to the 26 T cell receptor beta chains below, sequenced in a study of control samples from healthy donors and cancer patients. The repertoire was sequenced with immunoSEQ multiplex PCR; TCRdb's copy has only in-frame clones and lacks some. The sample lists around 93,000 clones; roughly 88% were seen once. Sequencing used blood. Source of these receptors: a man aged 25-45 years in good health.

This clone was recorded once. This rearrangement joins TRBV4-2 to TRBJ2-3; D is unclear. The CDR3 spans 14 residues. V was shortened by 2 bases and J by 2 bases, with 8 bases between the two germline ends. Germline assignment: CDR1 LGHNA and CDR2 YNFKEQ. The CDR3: CASSQSSHTDTQYF. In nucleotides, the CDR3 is TGTGCCAGCAGCCAATCCAGCCACACAGATACGCAGTATTTT.

The CDR3 loop is CASSPSWGANTGELFF. In DNA form, the CDR3 reads TGTGCCAGTAGCCCCTCCTGGGGCGCGAACACCGGGGAGCTGTTTTTT. The chain carries TRBV19 and TRBJ2-2; D may be TRBD1 (5 bases). This CDR3 comprises 16 residues. Germline V gene sequence: CDR1 LNHDA, CDR2 SQIVND (reference sequence). With 6 bases removed from V and 0 bases from J, the gap between germline ends came to 14 bases.

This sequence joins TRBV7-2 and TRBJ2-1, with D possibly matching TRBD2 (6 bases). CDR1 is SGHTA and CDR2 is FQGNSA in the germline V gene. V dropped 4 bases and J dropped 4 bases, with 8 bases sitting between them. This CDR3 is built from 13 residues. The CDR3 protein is CASSWAGYNEQFF. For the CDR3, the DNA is TGTGCCAGCAGCTGGGCGGGGTACAATGAGCAGTTCTTC.

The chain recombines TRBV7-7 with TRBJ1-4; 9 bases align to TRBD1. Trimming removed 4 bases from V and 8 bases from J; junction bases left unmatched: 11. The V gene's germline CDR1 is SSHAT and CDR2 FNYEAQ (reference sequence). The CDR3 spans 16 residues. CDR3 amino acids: CASSSRTGQGLEKLFF. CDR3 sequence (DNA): TGTGCCAGCAGCTCCCGTACTGGACAGGGGCTGGAAAAACTGTTTTTT.

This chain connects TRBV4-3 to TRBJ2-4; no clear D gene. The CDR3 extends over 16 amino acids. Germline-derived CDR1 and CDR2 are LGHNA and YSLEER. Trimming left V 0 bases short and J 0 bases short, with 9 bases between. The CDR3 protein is CASSQEKVVAKNIQYF. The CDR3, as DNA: TGCGCCAGCAGCCAAGAAAAGGTGGTAGCCAAAAACATTCAGTACTTC.

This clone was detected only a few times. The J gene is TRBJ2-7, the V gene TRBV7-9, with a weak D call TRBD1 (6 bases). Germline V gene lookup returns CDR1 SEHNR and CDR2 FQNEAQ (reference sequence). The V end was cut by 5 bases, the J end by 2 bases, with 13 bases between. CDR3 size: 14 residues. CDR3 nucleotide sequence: TGTGCCAGCAGCGCAGGGGACAAAGCCTACGAGCAGTACTTC. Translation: CASSAGDKAYEQYF.

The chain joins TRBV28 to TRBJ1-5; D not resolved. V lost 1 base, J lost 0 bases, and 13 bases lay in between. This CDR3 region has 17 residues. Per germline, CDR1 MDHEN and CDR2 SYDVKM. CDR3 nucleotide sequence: TGTGCCAGCAGTTTATCATTTCGGACGCATAGCAATCAGCCCCAGCATTTT. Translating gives CASSLSFRTHSNQPQHF. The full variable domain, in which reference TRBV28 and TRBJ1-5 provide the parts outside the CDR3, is DVKVTQSSRYLVKRTGEKVFLECVQDMDHENMFWYRQDPGLGLRLIYFSYDVKMKEKGDIPEGYSVSREKKERFSLILESASTNQTSMYLCASSLSFRTHSNQPQHFGDGTRLSIL.

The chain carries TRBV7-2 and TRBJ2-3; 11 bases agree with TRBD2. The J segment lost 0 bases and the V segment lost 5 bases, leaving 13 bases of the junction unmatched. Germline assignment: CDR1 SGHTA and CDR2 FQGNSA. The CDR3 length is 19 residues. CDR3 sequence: CASSTLPPGTSGSTDTQYF. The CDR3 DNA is TGTGCCAGCAGCACACTACCGCCCGGGACTAGCGGTAGCACAGATACGCAGTATTTT. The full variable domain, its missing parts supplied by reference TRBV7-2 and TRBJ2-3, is GAGVSQSPSNKVTEKGKDVELRCDPISGHTALYWYRQSLGQGLEFLIYFQGNSAPDKSGLPSDRFSAERTGGSVSTLTIQRTQQEDSAVYLCASSTLPPGTSGSTDTQYFGPGTRLTVL.

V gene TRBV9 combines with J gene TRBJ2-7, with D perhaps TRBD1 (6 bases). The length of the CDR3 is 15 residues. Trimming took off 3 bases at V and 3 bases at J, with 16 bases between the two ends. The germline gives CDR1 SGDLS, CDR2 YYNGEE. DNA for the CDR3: TGTGCCAGCAGCGCGACCGGGACACCCTACTACGAGCAGTACTTC. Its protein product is CASSATGTPYYEQYF.

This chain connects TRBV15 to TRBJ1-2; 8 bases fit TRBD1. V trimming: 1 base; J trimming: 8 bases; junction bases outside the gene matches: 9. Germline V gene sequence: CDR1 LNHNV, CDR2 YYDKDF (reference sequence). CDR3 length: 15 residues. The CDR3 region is CATSRVADRAQGYTF. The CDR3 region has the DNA TGTGCCACCAGCAGAGTTGCGGACAGGGCGCAAGGCTACACCTTC.

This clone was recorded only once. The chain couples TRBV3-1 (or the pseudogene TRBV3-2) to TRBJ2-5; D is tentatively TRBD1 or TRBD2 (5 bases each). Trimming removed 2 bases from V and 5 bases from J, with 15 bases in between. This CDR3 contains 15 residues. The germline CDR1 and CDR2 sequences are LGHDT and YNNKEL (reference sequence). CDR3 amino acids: CASSQPGRTRETQYF. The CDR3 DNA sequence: TGTGCCAGCAGCCAACCGGGACGGACGAGGGAGACCCAGTACTTC.

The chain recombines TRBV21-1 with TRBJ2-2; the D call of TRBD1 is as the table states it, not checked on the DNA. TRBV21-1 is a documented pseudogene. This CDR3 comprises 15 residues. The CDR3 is CASIPLRGLYGELFF. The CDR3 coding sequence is TGTGCCAGCATTCCACTAAGGGGTTTGTACGGGGAGCTGTTTTTT.

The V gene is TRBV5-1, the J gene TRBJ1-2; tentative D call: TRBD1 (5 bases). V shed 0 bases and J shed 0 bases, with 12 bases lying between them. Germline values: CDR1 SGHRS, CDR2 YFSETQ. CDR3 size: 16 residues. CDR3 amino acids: CASSLDGDRPNYGYTF. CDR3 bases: TGCGCCAGCAGCTTGGACGGGGACCGACCTAACTATGGCTACACCTTC.

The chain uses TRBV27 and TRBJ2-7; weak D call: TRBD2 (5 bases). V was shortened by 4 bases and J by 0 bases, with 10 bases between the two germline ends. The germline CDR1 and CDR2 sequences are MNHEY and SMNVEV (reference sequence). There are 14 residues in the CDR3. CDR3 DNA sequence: TGTGCCAGCAGTTCCCGCGGGTTCTCCTACGAGCAGTACTTC. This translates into CASSSRGFSYEQYF.

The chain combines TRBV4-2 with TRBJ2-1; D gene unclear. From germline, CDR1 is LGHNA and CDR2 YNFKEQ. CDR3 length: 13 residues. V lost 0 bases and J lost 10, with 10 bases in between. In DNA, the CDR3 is TGTGCCAGCAGCCAAGATTGGAGTGGAGAGCAGTTCTTC. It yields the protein CASSQDWSGEQFF.

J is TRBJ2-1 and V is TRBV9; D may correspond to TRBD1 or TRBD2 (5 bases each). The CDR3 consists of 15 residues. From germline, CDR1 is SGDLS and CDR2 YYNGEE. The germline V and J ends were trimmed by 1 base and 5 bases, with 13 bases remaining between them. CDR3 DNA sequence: TGTGCCAGCAGCGTAAGGGGAGCGACGGACAATGAGCAGTTCTTC. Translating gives CASSVRGATDNEQFF. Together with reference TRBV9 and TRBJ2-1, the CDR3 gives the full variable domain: DSGVTQTPKHLITATGQRVTLRCSPRSGDLSVYWYQQSLDQGLQFLIQYYNGEERAKGNILERFSAQQFPDLHSELNLSSLELGDSALYFCASSVRGATDNEQFFGPGTRLTVL.

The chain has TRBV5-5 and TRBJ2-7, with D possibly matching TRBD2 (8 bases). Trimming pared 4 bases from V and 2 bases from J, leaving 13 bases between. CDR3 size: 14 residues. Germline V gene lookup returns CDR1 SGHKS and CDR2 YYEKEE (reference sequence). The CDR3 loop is CASSGTAGAYEQYF. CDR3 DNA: TGTGCCAGCAGCGGGACAGCGGGAGCCTACGAGCAGTACTTC.

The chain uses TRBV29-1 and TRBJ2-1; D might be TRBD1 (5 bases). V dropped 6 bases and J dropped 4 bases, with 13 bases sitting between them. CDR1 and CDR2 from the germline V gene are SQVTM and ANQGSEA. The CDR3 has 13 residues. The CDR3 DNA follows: TGCAGCGTCGCATTAAGACAGTACAATGAGCAGTTCTTC. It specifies CSVALRQYNEQFF.

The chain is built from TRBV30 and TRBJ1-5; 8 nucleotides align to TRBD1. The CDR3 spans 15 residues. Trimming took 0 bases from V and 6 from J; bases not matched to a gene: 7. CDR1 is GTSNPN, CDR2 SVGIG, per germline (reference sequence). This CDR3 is CAWSVGQGLLQPQHF. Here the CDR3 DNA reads TGTGCCTGGAGTGTTGGACAGGGTCTTCTTCAGCCCCAGCATTTT.

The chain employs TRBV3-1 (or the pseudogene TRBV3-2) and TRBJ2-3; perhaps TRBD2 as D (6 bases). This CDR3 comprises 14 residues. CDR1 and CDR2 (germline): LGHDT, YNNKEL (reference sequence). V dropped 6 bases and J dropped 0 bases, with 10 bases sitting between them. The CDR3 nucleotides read TGTGCCAGCAGTCCTAGCGCGAGCACAGATACGCAGTATTTT. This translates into CASSPSASTDTQYF.

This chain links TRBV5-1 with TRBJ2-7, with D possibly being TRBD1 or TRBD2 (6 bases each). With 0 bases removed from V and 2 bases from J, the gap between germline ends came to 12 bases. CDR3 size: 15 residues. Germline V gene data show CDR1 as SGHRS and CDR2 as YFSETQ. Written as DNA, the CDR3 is TGCGCCAGCAGCTTGGAAGGGGGGTCCCCCTACGAGCAGTACTTC. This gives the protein CASSLEGGSPYEQYF.

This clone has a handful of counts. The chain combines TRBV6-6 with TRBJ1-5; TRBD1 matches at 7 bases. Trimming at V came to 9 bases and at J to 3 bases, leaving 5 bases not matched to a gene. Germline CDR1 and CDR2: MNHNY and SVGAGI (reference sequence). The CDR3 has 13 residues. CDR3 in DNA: TGTGCCAGTAACAGGGGCAACAATCAGCCCCAGCATTTT. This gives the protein CASNRGNNQPQHF.

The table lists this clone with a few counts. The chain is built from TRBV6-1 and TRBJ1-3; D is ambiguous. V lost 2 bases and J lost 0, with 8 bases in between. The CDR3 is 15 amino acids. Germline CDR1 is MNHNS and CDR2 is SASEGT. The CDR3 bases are TGTGCCAGCAGTGAATGGGTAAACTCTGGAAACACCATATATTTT. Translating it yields CASSEWVNSGNTIYF.

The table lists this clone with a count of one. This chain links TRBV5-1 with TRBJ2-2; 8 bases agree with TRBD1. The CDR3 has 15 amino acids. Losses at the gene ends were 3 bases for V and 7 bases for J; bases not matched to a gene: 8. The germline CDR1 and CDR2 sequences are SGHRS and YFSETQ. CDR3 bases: TGCGCCAGCAGCTCAAACCAGGGGGCAAGCGGGGAGCTGTTTTTT. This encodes CASSSNQGASGELFF.

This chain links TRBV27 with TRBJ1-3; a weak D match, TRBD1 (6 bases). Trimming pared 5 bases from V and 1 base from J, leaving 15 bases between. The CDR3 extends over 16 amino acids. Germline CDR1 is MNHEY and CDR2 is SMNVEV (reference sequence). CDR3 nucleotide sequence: TGTGCCAGCAGTGAAACGGACAGTACGTCTGGAAACACCATATATTTT. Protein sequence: CASSETDSTSGNTIYF.

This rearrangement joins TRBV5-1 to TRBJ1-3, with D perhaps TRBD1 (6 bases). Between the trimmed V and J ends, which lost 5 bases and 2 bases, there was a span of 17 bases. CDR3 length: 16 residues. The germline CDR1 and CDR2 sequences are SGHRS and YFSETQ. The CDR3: CASRPHPDSTGNTIYF. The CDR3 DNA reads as TGCGCCAGCAGGCCTCATCCGGACAGCACTGGAAACACCATATATTTT.